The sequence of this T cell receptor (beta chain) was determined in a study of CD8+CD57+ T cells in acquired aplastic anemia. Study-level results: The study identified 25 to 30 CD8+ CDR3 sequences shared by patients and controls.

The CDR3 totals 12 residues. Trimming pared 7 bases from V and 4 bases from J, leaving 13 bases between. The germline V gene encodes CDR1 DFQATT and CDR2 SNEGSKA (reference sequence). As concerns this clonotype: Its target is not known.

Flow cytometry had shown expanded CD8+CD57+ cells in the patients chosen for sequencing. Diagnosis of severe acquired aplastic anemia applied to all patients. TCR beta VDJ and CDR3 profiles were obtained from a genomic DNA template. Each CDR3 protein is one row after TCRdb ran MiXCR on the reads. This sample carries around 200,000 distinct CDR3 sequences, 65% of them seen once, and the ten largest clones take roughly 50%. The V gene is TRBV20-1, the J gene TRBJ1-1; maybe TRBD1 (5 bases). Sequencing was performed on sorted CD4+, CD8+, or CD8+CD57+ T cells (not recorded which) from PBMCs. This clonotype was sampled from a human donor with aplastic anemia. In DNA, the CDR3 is TGCAGTGTCCGCGGACAACGCACTGAAGCTTTCTTT. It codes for CSVRGQRTEAFF.